The source of this T cell receptor (beta chain) is a study of a mutant IDH1 vaccine in newly diagnosed glioma. On the study more broadly: The treated group averaged approximately 42 years old and was roughly 60% male, approximately 38% female. Most had both radiotherapy and temozolomide beforehand; others had only one.

Time point given: baseline, week 1 (first vaccination visit). Treatment reported: pre-vaccination baseline after standard-of-care therapy. Each astrocytoma in the donors was new, WHO grade 3 or 4, IDH1-mutant and ATRX-lost. Method: immunoSEQ multiplex PCR; TCRdb's copy keeps in-frame clones and lacks some. The table includes about 98,000 clones, about 90% detected once. Study results and limitations: With respect to changes in top peripheral T cell clonotypes, pseudoprogression seemed unrelated.

The V gene end was trimmed by 3 bases and the J gene end by 3 bases; junction bases not matched to a gene: 5. The CDR3 loop spans 17 amino acids. The germline gives CDR1 KGHSH, CDR2 LQKENI. On this clone itself: Its antigen remains unknown.

This chain connects TRBV18 to TRBJ2-6; TRBD1 matches at 10 bases. The source is a woman aged 45-59 years with glioma. The sample was PBMCs, taken from a glioma patient treated with radiotherapy, temozolomide or both. The CDR3 bases are TGTGCCAGCTCACCGGGACAGGGGTTAGGTGGGGCCAACGTCCTGACTTTC. It yields the protein CASSPGQGLGGANVLTF. The full variable domain, completed using reference TRBV18 and TRBJ2-6, is NAGVMQNPRHLVRRRGQEARLRCSPMKGHSHVYWYRQLPEEGLKFMVYLQKENIIDESGMPKERFSAEFPKEGPSILRIQQVVRGDSAAYFCASSPGQGLGGANVLTFGAGSRLTVL.